The next 8 T cell receptor beta chains were all read from a single sample in a study of PD-L1 blockade in urothelial cancer. Sequencing used immunoSEQ multiplex PCR; TCRdb keeps in-frame clones, though not all of them. The repertoire holds around 40,000 clones, with around 80% as singletons. This specimen consisted of PBMCs, obtained around atezolizumab (anti-PD-L1) treatment. Every receptor here comes from a man between 60 and 75 years old with urothelial cancer.

The chain joins TRBV7-9 to TRBJ1-1; no definite D call. Trimming removed 3 bases at V and 4 bases at J, with 15 bases between. The germline gives CDR1 SEHNR, CDR2 FQNEAQ (reference sequence). This CDR3 contains 15 residues. In nucleotides, the CDR3 is TGTGCCAGCAGCTTTGGAACAGCGGGAGGCACTGAAGCTTTCTTT. It specifies CASSFGTAGGTEAFF. The full variable domain, its missing parts supplied by reference TRBV7-9 and TRBJ1-1, is DTGVSQNPRHKITKRGQNVTFRCDPISEHNRLYWYRQTLGQGPEFLTYFQNEAQLEKSRLLSDRFSAERPKGSFSTLEIQRTEQGDSAMYLCASSFGTAGGTEAFFGQGTRLTVV.

This rearrangement joins TRBV29-1 to TRBJ1-1, with D unresolved. The CDR3 contains 11 residues. Germline CDR1 reads SQVTM; CDR2 reads ANQGSEA. Deletions cut 6 bases from V and 4 bases from J, with 9 bases between. Here the CDR3 DNA reads TGCAGCGTCGTAATTATCACTGAAGCTTTCTTT. This translates into CSVVIITEAFF. Looking up the rest from reference TRBV29-1 and TRBJ1-1 gives the full variable domain: SAVISQKPSRDICQRGTSLTIQCQVDSQVTMMFWYRQQPGQSLTLIATANQGSEATYESGFVIDKFPISRPNLTFSTLTVSNMSPEDSSIYLCSVVIITEAFFGQGTRLTVV.

The table lists this clone with a few counts. Other nucleotide sequences in the sample specify the same CDR3. This rearrangement joins TRBV6-5 to TRBJ1-3; D may be TRBD1 (5 bases). V lost 6 bases and J 1 base, leaving 13 bases between the germline ends. The germline gives CDR1 MNHEY, CDR2 SVGAGI. The CDR3 totals 15 residues. The CDR3 spells CASSSLRGSGNTIYF. The CDR3 bases are TGTGCCAGCAGCTCGCTTCGGGGGTCTGGAAACACCATATATTTT.

The rearrangement uses TRBV5-5 and TRBJ1-2, with D maybe TRBD1 (5 bases). CDR1 is SGHKS and CDR2 is YYEKEE in the germline V gene (reference sequence). The CDR3 is 13 amino acids. With 7 bases removed from V and 4 bases from J, the gap between germline ends came to 14 bases. The CDR3 spells CASERGGFYGYTF. DNA for the CDR3: TGTGCCAGCGAACGGGGGGGTTTCTATGGCTACACCTTC.

V and J are TRBV10-2 and TRBJ2-1; 7 bases are shared with TRBD1. Germline V gene sequence: CDR1 WSHSY, CDR2 SAAADI. The junction had 12 bases not matched to a gene; V was cut back by 10 bases and J by 0 bases. The CDR3 has 16 amino acids. CDR3 loop: CATTASGTASYNEQFF. Written as DNA, the CDR3 is TGCGCCACCACTGCGTCCGGGACAGCCTCCTACAATGAGCAGTTCTTC.

The chain links TRBV5-4 to TRBJ2-2; D may be TRBD1 (6 bases). This CDR3 comprises 15 residues. V gave up 4 bases and J gave up 3 bases, with 13 bases separating them. Germline values: CDR1 SGHNT, CDR2 YYREEE (reference sequence). This chain's CDR3 is CASSRQGRDTGELFF. Here the CDR3 DNA reads TGTGCCAGCAGCCGCCAGGGGCGGGACACCGGGGAGCTGTTTTTT.

This chain joins TRBV28 and TRBJ2-7; D is possibly TRBD1 (5 bases). V was pared by 6 bases and J by 4 bases, with 22 bases between. CDR1 and CDR2 from the germline V gene are MDHEN and SYDVKM. The CDR3 has 16 amino acids. The chain's CDR3 is CASSATKQGFRYEQYF. CDR3 nucleotides: TGTGCCAGCAGCGCTACGAAGCAGGGTTTTCGGTACGAGCAGTACTTC.

For the CDR3, the DNA is TGTGCCAGCAGCCAAGCGGGGAGGGATCTCCTAGCCAAAAACATTCAGTACTTC. Protein product: CASSQAGRDLLAKNIQYF. This chain links TRBV4-2 with TRBJ2-4, with 7 positions matching TRBD2. The CDR3 spans 18 residues. In germline, CDR1 is LGHNA, CDR2 YNFKEQ. Germline trimming cut 1 base from V and 0 bases from J; bases unmatched to any gene: 9.